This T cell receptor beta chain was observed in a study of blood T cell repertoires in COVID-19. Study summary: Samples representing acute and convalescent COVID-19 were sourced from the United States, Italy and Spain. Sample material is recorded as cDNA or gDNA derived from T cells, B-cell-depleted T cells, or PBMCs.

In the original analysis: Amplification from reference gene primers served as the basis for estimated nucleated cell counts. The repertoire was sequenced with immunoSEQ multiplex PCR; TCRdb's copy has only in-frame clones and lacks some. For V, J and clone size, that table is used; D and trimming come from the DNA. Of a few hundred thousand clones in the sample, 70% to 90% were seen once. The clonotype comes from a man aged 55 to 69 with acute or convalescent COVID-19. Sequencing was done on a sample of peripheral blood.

CDR3: CASSPRTSPYNEQFF. CDR3 DNA: TGTGCCAGCAGCCCCCGGACTAGCCCCTACAATGAGCAGTTCTTC. The chain joins TRBV7-2 to TRBJ2-1; 8 bases fit TRBD2. With 5 bases clipped from V and 2 bases from J, the junction kept 5 bases outside the gene matches. From germline, CDR1 is SGHTA and CDR2 FQGNSA. This CDR3 region has 15 residues.